This is a list of T cell receptor beta chains from one sample in a study of shared clonotypes between healthy human individuals. Profiled with immunoSEQ multiplex PCR; TCRdb holds only in-frame clones, not every one. This sample has 450,000 to 500,000 clones, with approximately 79% found just once. Material: PBMCs. These receptors all come from a woman in her thirties or forties in good health. Some clones in this sample may be carry-over from other donors' samples. Each CDR3 is given with its conserved first and last residue. D genes are given only for firm matches. Where a row states a size, it is once, few, many or the class of an expanded clone; other rows omit it.

J,D,size,length,V,CDR3,DNA
TRBJ1-4,.,.,11,TRBV19,CASSEDEKLFF,TGTGCCAGTAGTGAGGATGAAAAACTGTTTTTT
TRBJ1-4,.,.,13,TRBV6-1,CASSGQRNEKLFF,TGTGCCAGCAGTGGACAGCGTAATGAAAAACTGTTTTTT
TRBJ2-1,.,.,14,TRBV7-8,CASSHGTKYNEQFF,TGTGCCAGCAGCCACGGGACAAAATACAATGAGCAGTTCTTC
TRBJ1-6,.,.,14,TRBV10-3,CAISKDAANSPLHF,TGTGCCATCAGTAAGGACGCTGCTAATTCACCCCTCCACTTT
TRBJ1-1,TRBD1,.,16,TRBV19,CASSAGGLGGNTEAFF,TGTGCCAGTAGCGCAGGGGGCCTTGGGGGGAACACTGAAGCTTTCTTT
TRBJ2-7,TRBD1,once,15,TRBV11-2,CASTKGRDRRDEQYF,TGTGCCAGCACCAAGGGCAGGGACAGGAGAGACGAGCAGTACTTC
TRBJ2-3,.,.,14,TRBV6-6,CASSQVQGTDTQYF,TGTGCCAGCAGCCAGGTCCAGGGGACGGATACGCAGTATTTT
TRBJ2-3,.,.,16,TRBV28,CASTPAGGFSTDTQYF,TGTGCCAGCACCCCTGCTGGCGGATTTAGCACAGATACGCAGTATTTT
TRBJ2-7,.,.,13,TRBV5-1,CASRAETNGEQYF,TGCGCCAGCAGAGCTGAGACCAACGGGGAGCAGTACTTC
TRBJ2-1,.,.,11,TRBV2,CASSEGGEQFF,TGTGCCAGCAGTGAAGGAGGGGAGCAGTTCTTC
TRBJ2-7,.,.,13,TRBV27,CASSRSRDYEQYF,TGTGCCAGCAGCCGATCCCGGGACTACGAGCAGTACTTC
TRBJ1-1,.,.,12,TRBV6-1,CASTPRETEAFF,TGTGCCAGCACCCCCAGGGAAACTGAAGCTTTCTTT
TRBJ2-2,.,.,15,TRBV2,CASTPLGGRAGELFF,TGTGCCAGCACCCCTTTGGGGGGGCGGGCCGGGGAGCTGTTTTTT
TRBJ2-7,TRBD1,.,14,TRBV7-2,CASTQGQGEYEQYF,TGTGCCAGCACCCAAGGGCAGGGGGAATACGAGCAGTACTTC
TRBJ2-6,.,once,14,TRBV2,CASSGMSGANVLTF,TGTGCCAGCAGTGGGATGTCTGGGGCCAACGTCCTGACTTTC